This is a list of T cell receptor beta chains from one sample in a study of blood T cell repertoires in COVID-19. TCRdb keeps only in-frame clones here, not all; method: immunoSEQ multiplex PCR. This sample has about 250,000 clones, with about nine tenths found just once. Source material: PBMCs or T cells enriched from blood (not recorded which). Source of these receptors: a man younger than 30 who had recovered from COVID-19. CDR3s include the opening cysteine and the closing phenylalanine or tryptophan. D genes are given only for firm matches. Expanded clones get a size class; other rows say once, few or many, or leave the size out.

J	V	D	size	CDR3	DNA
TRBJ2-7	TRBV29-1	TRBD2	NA	CSVGSGTYEQYF	TGCAGCGTTGGAAGCGGGACGTACGAGCAGTACTTC
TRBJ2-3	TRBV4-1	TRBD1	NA	CASSQDGRTGTTDTQYF	TGCGCCAGCAGCCAAGATGGTAGGACAGGGACCACAGATACGCAGTATTTT
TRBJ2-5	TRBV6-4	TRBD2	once	CASSGLAGGFQETQYF	TGTGCCAGCAGTGGCCTAGCGGGAGGCTTCCAAGAGACCCAGTACTTC
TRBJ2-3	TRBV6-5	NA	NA	CATTGYDTQYF	TGTGCCACCACGGGTTACGATACGCAGTATTTT
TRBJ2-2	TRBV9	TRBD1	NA	CASSASQGAPALFF	TGTGCCAGCAGCGCCTCACAGGGGGCCCCGGCGCTGTTTTTT
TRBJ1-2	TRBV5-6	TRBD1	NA	CASSLGQGPGYTF	TGTGCCAGCAGCCTTGGACAGGGGCCTGGCTACACCTTC
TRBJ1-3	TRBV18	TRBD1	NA	CASSPADRSGNTIYF	TGTGCCAGCTCACCGGCGGACAGGTCTGGAAACACCATATATTTT
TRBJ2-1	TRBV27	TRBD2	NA	CASSLTSGNYNEQFF	TGTGCCAGCAGTTTGACTAGCGGGAACTACAATGAGCAGTTCTTC
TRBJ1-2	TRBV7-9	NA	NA	CASSLDPGLGYGYTF	TGTGCCAGCAGCTTAGACCCAGGGCTGGGGTATGGCTACACCTTC
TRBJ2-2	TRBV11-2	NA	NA	CASSLAPTSFGGELFF	TGTGCCAGCAGCTTAGCCCCAACGTCTTTCGGCGGGGAGCTGTTTTTT
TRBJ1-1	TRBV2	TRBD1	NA	CASSEPTEWTGNTEAFF	TGTGCCAGCAGTGAACCGACCGAATGGACAGGGAACACTGAAGCTTTCTTT
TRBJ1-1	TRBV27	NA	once	CASSYRQNTEAFF	TGTGCCAGCAGTTATCGACAGAACACTGAAGCTTTCTTT
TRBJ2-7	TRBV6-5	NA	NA	CASSSPREQYF	TGTGCCAGCAGTTCCCCCCGCGAGCAGTACTTC
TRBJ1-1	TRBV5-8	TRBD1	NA	CASSLATGGTEAFF	TGTGCCAGCAGCTTGGCGACAGGGGGCACTGAAGCTTTCTTT
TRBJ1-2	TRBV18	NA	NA	CASSPRVPTVANYGYTF	TGTGCCAGCTCACCGCGAGTACCGACAGTCGCTAACTATGGCTACACCTTC
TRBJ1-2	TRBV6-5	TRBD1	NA	CASSPLTGGVAGYTF	TGTGCCAGCAGTCCTCTGACAGGGGGTGTTGCCGGCTACACCTTC
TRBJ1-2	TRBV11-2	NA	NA	CASSLLGRGRLYGYTF	TGTGCCAGCAGCTTACTGGGCAGGGGACGGTTGTATGGCTACACCTTC
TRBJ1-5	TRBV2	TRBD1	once	CASSRQGMQTQPQHF	TGTGCCAGCAGCAGACAGGGTATGCAAACTCAGCCCCAGCATTTT
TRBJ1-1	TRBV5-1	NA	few	CASSFKSSTEAFF	TGCGCCAGCAGCTTTAAGTCGAGCACTGAAGCTTTCTTT
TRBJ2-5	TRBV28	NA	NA	CASTLRQTQETQYF	TGTGCCAGCACACTGAGGCAGACCCAAGAGACCCAGTACTTC
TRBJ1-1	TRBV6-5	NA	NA	CAIKKNTEAFF	TGTGCCATAAAAAAGAACACTGAAGCTTTCTTT
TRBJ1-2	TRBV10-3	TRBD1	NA	CASYTEGQNFGYTF	TGTGCCTCCTATACCGAGGGACAGAACTTTGGCTACACCTTC